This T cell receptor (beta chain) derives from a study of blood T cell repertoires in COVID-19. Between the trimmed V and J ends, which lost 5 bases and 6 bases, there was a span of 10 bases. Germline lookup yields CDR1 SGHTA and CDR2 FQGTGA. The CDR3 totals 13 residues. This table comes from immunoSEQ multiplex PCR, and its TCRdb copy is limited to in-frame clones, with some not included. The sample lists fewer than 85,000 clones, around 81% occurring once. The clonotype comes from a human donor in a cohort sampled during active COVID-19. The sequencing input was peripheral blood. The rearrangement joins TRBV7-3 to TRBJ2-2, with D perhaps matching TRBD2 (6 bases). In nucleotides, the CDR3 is TGTGCCAGCAGCCTCTCTAGCGCCGGGGAGCTGTTTTTT. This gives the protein CASSLSSAGELFF.